One and the same sample provided the 30 T cell receptor beta chains below, sequenced in a study of blood T cell repertoires in COVID-19. Method: immunoSEQ multiplex PCR; TCRdb's copy keeps in-frame clones and lacks some. The sample gives some 460,000 clones, about 90% of which show up once; approximately 0.7% is in the top ten. The specimen sequenced was PBMCs or T cells enriched from blood (not recorded which). Receptors originate from a woman aged 18-29 years who had recovered from COVID-19.

V is TRBV27 and J is TRBJ1-2; D gene unclear. This CDR3 is built from 14 residues. V lost 6 bases and J 5 bases, leaving 16 bases between the germline ends. Germline V gene data show CDR1 as MNHEY and CDR2 as SMNVEV (reference sequence). CDR3 protein: CASRLGPSGYGYTF. CDR3 coding DNA: TGTGCCAGCAGATTGGGCCCATCGGGATATGGCTACACCTTC.

The rearrangement uses TRBV5-1 and TRBJ1-3; no firm D call. The V gene lost 2 bases and the J gene lost 4 bases, with 13 bases spanning the gap. CDR3 size: 15 residues. Germline V CDR1 and CDR2: SGHRS, YFSETQ. The CDR3 is CASSFVAGQGNTIYF. CDR3 DNA: TGCGCCAGCAGCTTCGTAGCGGGCCAAGGAAACACCATATATTTT.

The table lists this clone with a count of one. V is TRBV3-1 (or the pseudogene TRBV3-2) and J is TRBJ2-5, with 7 bases that match TRBD1. Germline values: CDR1 LGHDT, CDR2 YNNKEL (reference sequence). This CDR3 comprises 15 residues. The ends lost 5 bases at V and 5 bases at J; junction bases unmatched: 11. This chain's CDR3 is CASSFSTGVGETQYF. CDR3 in DNA: TGTGCCAGCAGCTTTAGTACAGGGGTGGGGGAGACCCAGTACTTC.

This clone was observed a single time. The chain recombines TRBV15 with TRBJ1-1; possible D gene TRBD1, 6 bases. The V end lost 0 bases, the J end lost 1 base, and 24 bases lay between the germline ends. In germline, CDR1 is LNHNV, CDR2 YYDKDF (reference sequence). This CDR3 region has 20 residues. Written as DNA, the CDR3 is TGTGCCACCAGCAGAGATGGAGTGGACAGCCGCTTTTCAGGGAACACTGAAGCTTTCTTT. Translation gives CATSRDGVDSRFSGNTEAFF.

The CDR3 region is CATSDFMTGRLNTEAFF. The CDR3 bases are TGTGCCACCAGTGATTTCATGACAGGAAGATTAAACACTGAAGCTTTCTTT. The rearrangement uses TRBV24-1 and TRBJ1-1; the D gene is possibly TRBD1 (6 bases). In germline, CDR1 is KGHDR, CDR2 SFDVKD. V was pared by 1 base and J by 2 bases, with 16 bases between. CDR3 length: 17 amino acids.

The V call is TRBV7-9, the J call TRBJ1-1; D is possibly TRBD1 (6 bases). The CDR3 loop spans 14 amino acids. The V gene's germline CDR1 is SEHNR and CDR2 FQNEAQ (reference sequence). The V gene lost 5 bases and the J gene lost 0 bases, with 10 bases spanning the gap. CDR3 DNA: TGTGCCAGCAGCCTCGGACAGTTGAACACTGAAGCTTTCTTT. Translation: CASSLGQLNTEAFF.

The J gene is TRBJ2-1, the V gene TRBV28; D might be TRBD2 (6 bases). CDR3 length equals 14 residues. V lost 2 bases to trimming and J lost 5 bases, with 10 bases between them. Germline V gene lookup returns CDR1 MDHEN and CDR2 SYDVKM. DNA of the CDR3: TGTGCCAGCAGTTTACCCGGAGGGGACAATGAGCAGTTCTTC. Residues: CASSLPGGDNEQFF.

V is TRBV12-5 and J is TRBJ1-2, with TRBD1 as a possible D gene (5 bases). V lost 0 bases and J lost 5, with 19 bases in between. CDR3 length: 17 residues. Germline V gives CDR1 LGHNT, CDR2 FRNRAP. CDR3 protein: CASGLVTNPGSVYGYTF. CDR3 coding DNA: TGTGCTAGTGGTTTGGTCACAAACCCAGGGTCCGTTTATGGCTACACCTTC.

This chain uses TRBV29-1 with TRBJ1-1, with 11 bases aligning to TRBD1. There are 14 residues in the CDR3. Germline V gene sequence: CDR1 SQVTM, CDR2 ANQGSEA. Trimming took 6 bases from V and 2 from J; bases not matched to a gene: 5. The CDR3 region has the DNA TGCAGCGTCGCGGACAGGGGGCGAAACACTGAAGCTTTCTTT. This encodes CSVADRGRNTEAFF.

The chain employs TRBV5-1 and TRBJ2-2; TRBD1 might be the D (5 bases). Trimming cost V 2 bases and J 7 bases, with 15 bases left between them. The CDR3 spans 15 residues. The V gene's germline CDR1 is SGHRS and CDR2 YFSETQ. In DNA form, the CDR3 reads TGCGCCAGCAGCTTAACCCAGGGTTTCGGCGGGGAGCTGTTTTTT. Translation gives CASSLTQGFGGELFF.

CDR3 protein: CATSLRGGETQYF. For the CDR3, the DNA is TGTGCCACCAGCCTTAGGGGTGGAGAGACCCAGTACTTC. The chain recombines TRBV15 with TRBJ2-5; D is perhaps TRBD1 (5 bases). From germline, CDR1 is LNHNV and CDR2 YYDKDF (reference sequence). Between the trimmed V and J ends, which lost 5 bases and 4 bases, there was a span of 11 bases. There are 13 residues in the CDR3.

This sequence joins TRBV10-3 and TRBJ1-5; D is undetermined. The length of the CDR3 is 14 residues. Trimming left V 11 bases short and J 3 bases short, with 17 bases between. The germline CDR1 and CDR2 sequences are ENHRY and SYGVKD. The CDR3 here is CASSGFPSNQPQHF. The CDR3 nucleotides read TGTGCCTCCTCGGGGTTTCCCTCCAATCAGCCCCAGCATTTT.

This chain joins TRBV4-1 and TRBJ1-1; TRBD1 aligns across 7 bases. Germline V lookup: CDR1 MGHRA, CDR2 YSYEKL. The CDR3 consists of 16 residues. The V segment lost 2 bases and the J segment 0 bases; nucleotides outside the gene matches: 6. The CDR3 sequence: CASSQPTRGMNTEAFF. The CDR3 DNA follows: TGCGCCAGCAGCCAACCGACCAGGGGGATGAACACTGAAGCTTTCTTT.

The chain uses TRBV7-2 and TRBJ2-7; TRBD2 matches at 16 bases. V lost 1 base to trimming and J lost 2 bases; unmatched junction nucleotides: 2. From germline, CDR1 is SGHTA and CDR2 FQGNSA. CDR3 length: 17 amino acids. The CDR3, as DNA: TGTGCCAGCAGCTTAGAGGGGACTAGCGGGGGGGCCTACGAGCAGTACTTC. It translates to CASSLEGTSGGAYEQYF.

V is TRBV5-1 and J is TRBJ2-7, with TRBD2 identical over 9 bases. J gave up 4 bases and V 2 bases, and 4 bases lay outside the gene matches. The length of the CDR3 is 14 residues. Germline CDR1 SGHRS, CDR2 YFSETQ. CDR3 protein: CASSLSGGMYEQYF. The CDR3 DNA sequence: TGCGCCAGCAGCTTAAGCGGGGGGATGTACGAGCAGTACTTC.

The J gene is TRBJ1-2, the V gene TRBV6-6, with 9 bases that match TRBD1. With 7 bases clipped from V and 3 bases from J, the junction kept 6 bases outside the gene matches. Germline lookup yields CDR1 MNHNY and CDR2 SVGAGI (reference sequence). The CDR3 runs to 14 residues. CDR3 sequence: CASTKGQGDYGYTF. As DNA, the CDR3 is TGTGCCAGCACCAAGGGACAGGGTGACTATGGCTACACCTTC.

This sequence joins TRBV27 and TRBJ2-2; the match to TRBD2 covers 14 bases. CDR1 and CDR2 from the germline V gene are MNHEY and SMNVEV (reference sequence). The length of the CDR3 is 17 residues. J lost 1 base, V lost 6 bases, and 4 bases had no gene match. The CDR3 here is CASRGLAGVLNTGELFF. CDR3 coding DNA: TGTGCCAGCAGGGGACTAGCGGGGGTCTTGAACACCGGGGAGCTGTTTTTT.

The CDR3 nucleotides are TGTGCCTGGAGTGTGCAGGGAGGCGAGACCCAGTACTTC. Protein: CAWSVQGGETQYF. The chain carries TRBV30 and TRBJ2-5; D perhaps matches TRBD2 (6 bases). Germline lookup yields CDR1 GTSNPN and CDR2 SVGIG (reference sequence). The V gene lost 0 bases and the J gene lost 5 bases, with 10 bases spanning the gap. This CDR3 is 13 amino acids long. Drawing the rest from reference TRBV30 and TRBJ2-5, the complete variable domain is SQTIHQWPATLVQPVGSPLSLECTVEGTSNPNLYWYRQAAGRGLQLLFYSVGIGQISSEVPQNLSASRPQDRQFILSSKKLLLSDSGFYLCAWSVQGGETQYFGPGTRLLVL.

The chain couples TRBV12-5 to TRBJ2-2; possible D gene TRBD2, 5 bases. Germline CDR1 reads LGHNT; CDR2 reads FRNRAP. The CDR3 totals 13 residues. V gave up 3 bases and J gave up 8 bases, with 10 bases separating them. In DNA form, the CDR3 reads TGTGCTAGTGGTTTCGGCGAGGGTGGGGAGCTGTTTTTT. Translated, it gives CASGFGEGGELFF.

The V and J genes are TRBV19 and TRBJ2-5, with 8 positions matching TRBD1. This CDR3 spans 14 amino acids. Germline CDR1 LNHDA, CDR2 SQIVND (reference sequence). The V gene end was trimmed by 5 bases and the J gene end by 5 bases; junction bases not matched to a gene: 7. In nucleotides, the CDR3 is TGTGCCAGTAGTCCACGGGACAGGCTCGAGACCCAGTACTTC. It translates to CASSPRDRLETQYF.

V and J are TRBV3-1 (or the pseudogene TRBV3-2) and TRBJ2-1, with a tentative D call TRBD2 (6 bases). Trimming pared 4 bases from V and 6 bases from J, leaving 13 bases between. Germline values: CDR1 LGHDT, CDR2 YNNKEL (reference sequence). The CDR3 has 14 amino acids. The CDR3 loop is CASSLFGRGNEQFF. The DNA of the CDR3 is TGTGCCAGCAGCCTCTTCGGGCGGGGCAATGAGCAGTTCTTC.

This chain links TRBV14 with TRBJ2-2; D not certain. Trimming took off 1 base at V and 5 bases at J, with 5 bases between the two ends. The CDR3 runs to 13 residues. CDR1 SGHDN and CDR2 FVKESK come from the germline V gene. The CDR3 protein is CASSQVRTGELFF. The DNA of the CDR3 is TGTGCCAGCAGCCAAGTGAGGACCGGGGAGCTGTTTTTT.

The chain joins TRBV11-2 to TRBJ1-2; 9 positions match TRBD1. The V gene end was trimmed by 9 bases and the J gene end by 8 bases; junction bases not matched to a gene: 16. From germline, CDR1 is SGHAT and CDR2 FQNNGV. CDR3 length equals 15 residues. CDR3 DNA: TGTGCCAGTTATCCCATGCGGGACAGGGCTAGCGGCTACACCTTC. Protein: CASYPMRDRASGYTF.

The chain couples TRBV5-1 to TRBJ2-1; 11 bases fit TRBD2. Germline CDR1 and CDR2: SGHRS and YFSETQ. V was clipped by 2 bases and J by 5 bases; unmatched bases: 3. The CDR3 spans 15 residues. The CDR3 here is CASSLTTSGNNEQFF. The CDR3, as DNA: TGCGCCAGCAGCTTAACGACTAGCGGGAACAATGAGCAGTTCTTC.

The rearrangement uses TRBV29-1 and TRBJ2-3, with 8 nucleotides matching TRBD2. This CDR3 is built from 12 residues. J gave up 4 bases and V 6 bases, and 3 bases lay outside the gene matches. Germline-derived CDR1 and CDR2 are SQVTM and ANQGSEA. The CDR3, as DNA: TGCAGCGTCGGACTAGCTGCAGATACGCAGTATTTT. It specifies CSVGLAADTQYF.

The chain joins TRBV7-3 to TRBJ2-1; 7 bases align to TRBD1. The CDR3 consists of 17 residues. The V gene end was trimmed by 3 bases and the J gene end by 2 bases; junction bases not matched to a gene: 10. In germline, CDR1 is SGHTA, CDR2 FQGTGA. In DNA, the CDR3 is TGTGCCAGCAGCTTCTCACAGGGGATAGGGACCTACAATGAGCAGTTCTTC. Its translation: CASSFSQGIGTYNEQFF.

This rearrangement joins TRBV3-1 (or the pseudogene TRBV3-2) to TRBJ2-7, with TRBD2 identical over 8 bases. In germline, CDR1 is LGHDT, CDR2 YNNKEL (reference sequence). J was trimmed by 3 bases and V by 0 bases; bases with no gene match: 10. The CDR3 runs to 17 residues. In DNA, the CDR3 is TGTGCCAGCAGCCAAGATCCCCCGGGGGGGCTATTCTACGAGCAGTACTTC. This codes for CASSQDPPGGLFYEQYF.

The chain has TRBV27 and TRBJ2-1, with a possible D match to TRBD2 (6 bases). V was trimmed by 5 bases and J by 5 bases, leaving 13 bases between them. The length of the CDR3 is 14 residues. Germline lookup yields CDR1 MNHEY and CDR2 SMNVEV (reference sequence). The CDR3 here is CASSVRDSNNEQFF. CDR3 bases: TGTGCCAGCAGTGTCCGGGACTCTAACAATGAGCAGTTCTTC.

This rearrangement joins TRBV20-1 to TRBJ1-5; no definite D call. With 5 bases removed from V and 4 bases from J, the gap between germline ends came to 9 bases. Germline loops: CDR1 DFQATT, CDR2 SNEGSKA (reference sequence). CDR3 length: 12 residues. DNA of the CDR3: TGCAGTGCTCGTGGAGGGAATCAGCCCCAGCATTTT. It is translated as CSARGGNQPQHF.

The J gene is TRBJ1-5, the V gene TRBV12-3 or TRBV12-4, with D possibly TRBD1 on 5 matching bases. Between the trimmed V and J ends, which lost 8 bases and 11 bases, there was a span of 19 bases. CDR3 length equals 13 residues. CDR3 amino acids: CASGQGRSGAQHF. CDR3 nucleotides: TGTGCCAGCGGCCAGGGAAGGAGTGGAGCCCAGCATTTT.